Below are 31 T cell receptor beta chains sequenced from a single sample in a study of CD4 T cells in relation to SARS-CoV-2 and coronaviruses. Repertoires were generated with immunoSEQ multiplex PCR, while TCRdb's copy carries only in-frame clones and drops some. In the table there are about 40,000 clones, approximately 80% of which are singletons. No antigens are known for them. Sequenced material: memory CD4+ T cells from PBMCs, cultured in vitro. The origin of the receptors is an adult with COVID-19.

The chain carries TRBV5-1 and TRBJ1-6, with unresolved D. In germline, CDR1 is SGHRS, CDR2 YFSETQ. The V and J ends lost 0 bases and 5 bases respectively, with 6 bases between them. The CDR3 extends over 14 amino acids. CDR3 coding DNA: TGCGCCAGCAGCTTGGAGGGTAATAATTCACCCCTCCACTTT. This sequence encodes CASSLEGNNSPLHF.

This clone was counted only a few times. The CDR3 bases are TGTGCCAGCAGCTTCCGACCTAGCGAGAACTACGAGCAGTACTTC. Translated: CASSFRPSENYEQYF. The rearrangement links TRBV7-9 to TRBJ2-7, with D possibly being TRBD2 (6 bases). Trimming removed 3 bases at V and 3 bases at J, with 15 bases between. CDR1 SEHNR and CDR2 FQNEAQ come from the germline V gene (reference sequence). The length of the CDR3 is 15 residues.

This clone was seen just once. The chain has TRBV25-1 and TRBJ2-7; D is unresolved. Trimming cost V 6 bases and J 0 bases, with 6 bases left between them. CDR1 and CDR2 from the germline V gene are MGHDK and SYGVNS. This CDR3 region has 12 residues. CDR3: CASRDASYEQYF. DNA of the CDR3: TGTGCCAGCAGGGACGCCTCCTACGAGCAGTACTTC.

Turning to this clone: Additional DNA sequences in this sample encode the identical CDR3. The V and J genes are TRBV19 and TRBJ2-7; no reliable D call. The ends were cut back, 4 bases at V and 1 base at J, with 11 bases in the middle. CDR1 and CDR2 from the germline V gene are LNHDA and SQIVND (reference sequence). The CDR3 has 14 residues. The CDR3 region has the DNA TGTGCCAGTAGTACCTCCGGTTCTTCCTACGAGCAGTACTTC. It codes for CASSTSGSSYEQYF.

V is TRBV27 and J is TRBJ2-3, with 15 bases aligning to TRBD2. Trimming removed 1 base from V and 4 bases from J; junction bases left unmatched: 9. The germline V gene encodes CDR1 MNHEY and CDR2 SMNVEV (reference sequence). This CDR3 region has 19 residues. The CDR3 DNA reads TGTGCCAGCAGTTTATATCCGGGACTAGCGGGAGGCATGCCAGATACGCAGTATTTT. As protein: CASSLYPGLAGGMPDTQYF.

The CDR3 DNA follows: TGCGCCAGCAGTGACCAACCCGGGACAGGGGCATCCGGGGCCAACGTCCTGACTTTC. Translating gives CASSDQPGTGASGANVLTF. The rearrangement links TRBV10-1 to TRBJ2-6, with 10 positions matching TRBD1. Trimming took 3 bases from V and 4 from J; bases not matched to a gene: 12. Germline-derived CDR1 and CDR2 are WNHNN and SYGVQD (reference sequence). There are 19 residues in the CDR3.

V is TRBV14 and J is TRBJ2-2; possible D gene TRBD1, 5 bases. The V end was cut by 6 bases, the J end by 2 bases, with 13 bases between. Germline V gives CDR1 SGHDN, CDR2 FVKESK. This CDR3 is built from 15 residues. The CDR3 sequence: CASSRQTVNTGELFF. The CDR3 nucleotides are TGTGCCAGCAGTCGACAGACAGTCAACACCGGGGAGCTGTTTTTT. Using reference TRBV14 and TRBJ2-2 for the parts outside the CDR3, the full variable domain is EAGVTQFPSHSVIEKGQTVTLRCDPISGHDNLYWYRRVMGKEIKFLLHFVKESKQDESGMPNNRFLAERTGGTYSTLKVQPAELEDSGVYFCASSRQTVNTGELFFGEGSRLTVL.

This chain connects TRBV10-3 to TRBJ2-3; either TRBD1 or TRBD2 may supply D (5 bases each). The length of the CDR3 is 16 residues. CDR1 and CDR2 (germline): ENHRY, SYGVKD. The V gene lost 6 bases and the J gene lost 8 bases, with 24 bases spanning the gap. CDR3 coding DNA: TGTGCCATCAGAGAATCCGGGGCCTCGGCGGCGGGTACGCAGTATTTT. This encodes CAIRESGASAAGTQYF.

The chain has TRBV7-2 and TRBJ2-5; 9 bases fit TRBD2. This CDR3 is built from 17 residues. J was trimmed by 5 bases and V by 5 bases; bases with no gene match: 15. Per the germline V gene, CDR1 is SGHTA and CDR2 is FQGNSA. This CDR3 reads CASSPGPRLAVEETQYF. The CDR3 coding sequence is TGTGCCAGCAGCCCCGGGCCGCGACTAGCGGTAGAGGAGACCCAGTACTTC. Using reference TRBV7-2 and TRBJ2-5 for the parts outside the CDR3, the full variable domain is GAGVSQSPSNKVTEKGKDVELRCDPISGHTALYWYRQSLGQGLEFLIYFQGNSAPDKSGLPSDRFSAERTGGSVSTLTIQRTQQEDSAVYLCASSPGPRLAVEETQYFGPGTRLLVL.

The chain recombines TRBV7-9 with TRBJ2-1; 14 bases align to TRBD2. Germline V gives CDR1 SEHNR, CDR2 FQNEAQ (reference sequence). The CDR3 contains 17 residues. The ends lost 5 bases at V and 6 bases at J; junction bases unmatched: 9. The CDR3 reads CASSGTAGTSGSNEQFF. Here the CDR3 DNA reads TGTGCCAGCAGCGGGACAGCCGGGACTAGCGGGAGCAATGAGCAGTTCTTC.

The rearrangement joins TRBV7-2 to TRBJ2-5; 8 bases are a match to TRBD2. Germline-derived CDR1 and CDR2 are SGHTA and FQGNSA. After removal of 5 bases from V and 5 bases from J, the junction contained 13 bases not matched to a gene. This CDR3 is built from 16 residues. The CDR3 nucleotides read TGTGCCAGCAGCGTACAACGATTCGGCGGGGGGGAGACCCAGTACTTC. Protein sequence: CASSVQRFGGGETQYF.

J is TRBJ1-2 and V is TRBV7-8, with D unresolved. CDR1 and CDR2 (germline): SGHVS, FQNEAQ. Trimming took off 1 base at V and 0 bases at J, with 6 bases between the two ends. The length of the CDR3 is 14 residues. CDR3 nucleotides: TGTGCCAGCAGCTTAGAAGGGTCTAACTATGGCTACACCTTC. Its translation is CASSLEGSNYGYTF.

The chain combines TRBV19 with TRBJ1-5; 8 bases match TRBD1. V trimming: 5 bases; J trimming: 11 bases; junction bases outside the gene matches: 11. Germline CDR1 reads LNHDA; CDR2 reads SQIVND (reference sequence). This CDR3 is built from 14 residues. CDR3 protein: CASSSSRGLRAQHF. Written as DNA, the CDR3 is TGTGCCAGTAGTTCCAGCAGGGGGCTGCGGGCCCAGCATTTT.

The gene calls are TRBV27 and TRBJ2-7, with a weak D call TRBD1 (6 bases). The V and J ends lost 3 bases and 12 bases respectively, with 15 bases between them. From germline, CDR1 is MNHEY and CDR2 SMNVEV (reference sequence). This CDR3 spans 12 amino acids. CDR3 in DNA: TGTGCCAGCAGTTTTTCCGCAGGGGTCGTGTACTTC. It yields the protein CASSFSAGVVYF.

The chain carries TRBV15 and TRBJ2-7; D assignment may be TRBD1 or TRBD2 (5 bases each). The CDR3 is 12 amino acids. The germline V gene encodes CDR1 LNHNV and CDR2 YYDKDF (reference sequence). Trimming removed 4 bases at V and 7 bases at J, with 11 bases between. CDR3 nucleotide sequence: TGTGCCACCAGCAATCAGGGAGATGAGCAGTACTTC. Translated, it gives CATSNQGDEQYF.

The V and J genes are TRBV7-2 and TRBJ2-3; 8 bases are shared with TRBD2. This CDR3 contains 17 residues. Germline loops: CDR1 SGHTA, CDR2 FQGNSA. With V trimmed by 8 bases and J by 1 base, 14 bases remained unmatched. CDR3 in DNA: TGTGCCAGCCAGCAGCTTATGAATAGCGGGGGCACAGATACGCAGTATTTT. Translation gives CASQQLMNSGGTDTQYF.

The V and J genes are TRBV13 and TRBJ2-3, with D possibly being TRBD2 (6 bases). CDR3 length: 19 amino acids. In germline, CDR1 is PRHDT, CDR2 FYEKMQ (reference sequence). V was cut by 1 base and J by 0 bases, with 20 bases left in between. The CDR3 DNA reads as TGTGCCAGCAGCTTAGTCGGGAGCCCTGAAGGCCACAGCACAGATACGCAGTATTTT. Translated, it gives CASSLVGSPEGHSTDTQYF.

This clone was counted only a few times. The chain recombines TRBV27 with TRBJ2-6; no clear D. V lost 6 bases and J lost 0, with 9 bases in between. The CDR3 is 15 amino acids. In germline, CDR1 is MNHEY, CDR2 SMNVEV (reference sequence). The CDR3 is CASSSLFSGANVLTF. The CDR3 nucleotides are TGTGCCAGCAGCTCCCTGTTCTCTGGGGCCAACGTCCTGACTTTC.

This chain joins TRBV6-2 or TRBV6-3 and TRBJ2-7; D gene unclear. The V gene lost 2 bases and the J gene lost 7 bases, with 21 bases spanning the gap. The CDR3 loop spans 16 amino acids. The germline CDR1 and CDR2 sequences are MNHEY and SVGEGT. The CDR3: CASSYHLEKSYGEQYF. The DNA of the CDR3 is TGTGCCAGCAGTTACCACCTGGAAAAGAGCTACGGAGAGCAGTACTTC.

The rearrangement joins TRBV7-3 to TRBJ2-7; D may be TRBD2 (6 bases). CDR1 is SGHTA and CDR2 is FQGTGA in the germline V gene. This CDR3 region has 13 residues. V lost 1 base to trimming and J lost 7 bases, with 11 bases between them. The CDR3 DNA follows: TGTGCCAGCAGCTTAAATAAGGGGAGGGAGCAGTACTTC. Translated: CASSLNKGREQYF.

This chain joins TRBV7-3 and TRBJ1-2, with D possibly matching TRBD1 (5 bases). V lost 3 bases, J lost 0 bases, and 11 bases lay in between. CDR1 SGHTA and CDR2 FQGTGA come from the germline V gene. CDR3 length: 15 amino acids. CDR3 amino acids: CASSLGGASNYGYTF. The DNA of the CDR3 is TGTGCCAGCAGCTTGGGCGGGGCCTCTAACTATGGCTACACCTTC.

This clone appeared once. V is TRBV7-9 and J is TRBJ1-1; D might be TRBD1 (5 bases). The V end lost 3 bases, the J end lost 5 bases, and 13 bases lay between the germline ends. The CDR3 is made up of 14 amino acids. From germline, CDR1 is SEHNR and CDR2 FQNEAQ (reference sequence). The DNA of the CDR3 is TGTGCCAGCAGCTTCCAGGGTCGGAGTACTGAAGCTTTCTTT. It yields the protein CASSFQGRSTEAFF.

V and J are TRBV10-3 and TRBJ2-7, with 9 bases identical to TRBD1. The ends lost 8 bases at V and 3 bases at J; junction bases unmatched: 2. The CDR3 runs to 12 residues. CDR1 is ENHRY, CDR2 SYGVKD, per germline. CDR3 nucleotides: TGTGCCATCGGGGACAGGGTCTACGAGCAGTACTTC. It encodes CAIGDRVYEQYF.

This clone was seen only once. In nucleotides, the CDR3 is TGTGCCAGCAGTGAAGGAGCTAGCGGGGGAAAAAACATTCAGTACTTC. Amino acids: CASSEGASGGKNIQYF. V gene TRBV2 combines with J gene TRBJ2-4; TRBD2 agrees at 10 bases. This CDR3 is 16 amino acids long. The V and J ends lost 1 base and 4 bases, in that order; junction bases with no gene match: 4. Looked up from germline, CDR1 is SNHLY and CDR2 is FYNNEI.

This clone was recorded only once. The rearrangement joins TRBV6-5 to TRBJ2-2; D not certain. CDR1 MNHEY and CDR2 SVGAGI come from the germline V gene. This CDR3 comprises 14 residues. The germline V and J ends were trimmed by 7 bases and 2 bases, with 11 bases remaining between them. DNA of the CDR3: TGTGCCAGCATTCAGGTCCCCAACACCGGGGAGCTGTTTTTT. Amino acid sequence: CASIQVPNTGELFF.

The rearrangement joins TRBV6-6 to TRBJ1-2; 9 bases match TRBD1. Losses at the gene ends were 5 bases for V and 7 bases for J; bases not matched to a gene: 5. Germline V gene lookup returns CDR1 MNHNY and CDR2 SVGAGI (reference sequence). This CDR3 spans 13 amino acids. The CDR3 DNA is TGTGCCAGCAGTCTTGGACAGGGGCCTGGCTACACCTTC. Translating gives CASSLGQGPGYTF.

The chain combines TRBV6-4 with TRBJ2-1; weak D call: TRBD2 (5 bases). Germline CDR1 MRHNA, CDR2 SNTAGT. The CDR3 length is 14 residues. Between the trimmed V and J ends, which lost 4 bases and 7 bases, there was a span of 14 bases. CDR3 sequence: CASSASSETNEQFF. CDR3 bases: TGTGCCAGCAGTGCTAGTAGCGAGACTAATGAGCAGTTCTTC.

This chain joins TRBV11-2 and TRBJ2-1; tentatively, D is TRBD2 (6 bases). CDR3 length: 18 residues. Trimming took off 0 bases at V and 1 base at J, with 16 bases between the two ends. Germline-derived CDR1 and CDR2 are SGHAT and FQNNGV. The CDR3: CASSLDLSGTGSYNEQFF. DNA of the CDR3: TGTGCCAGCAGCTTAGACCTTAGTGGGACTGGGTCCTACAATGAGCAGTTCTTC. Variable domain in full (rest from reference TRBV11-2 and TRBJ2-1): EAGVAQSPRYKIIEKRQSVAFWCNPISGHATLYWYQQILGQGPKLLIQFQNNGVVDDSQLPKDRFSAERLKGVDSTLKIQPAKLEDSAVYLCASSLDLSGTGSYNEQFFGPGTRLTVL.

V and J are TRBV30 and TRBJ1-6, with 7 nucleotides matching TRBD1. The CDR3 extends over 15 amino acids. J lost 0 bases, V lost 6 bases, and 5 bases had no gene match. Germline values: CDR1 GTSNPN, CDR2 SVGIG (reference sequence). The CDR3 DNA reads TGTGCCTGCCCTAGGGACAGCTCCTATAATTCACCCCTCCACTTT. Amino acid sequence: CACPRDSSYNSPLHF. Full variable domain (missing parts from reference TRBV30 and TRBJ1-6): SQTIHQWPATLVQPVGSPLSLECTVEGTSNPNLYWYRQAAGRGLQLLFYSVGIGQISSEVPQNLSASRPQDRQFILSSKKLLLSDSGFYLCACPRDSSYNSPLHFGNGTRLTVT.

The chain links TRBV19 to TRBJ2-1; TRBD1 aligns across 12 bases. Trimming cost V 7 bases and J 9 bases; bases outside gene matches: 10. Germline CDR1 is LNHDA and CDR2 is SQIVND (reference sequence). This CDR3 is built from 15 residues. The CDR3, as DNA: TGTGCCAGTAAATTTCAGGGACAGGGGGCTGGTGAGCAGTTCTTC. As protein: CASKFQGQGAGEQFF. The whole variable domain, remainder taken from reference TRBV19 and TRBJ2-1, is DGGITQSPKYLFRKEGQNVTLSCEQNLNHDAMYWYRQDPGQGLRLIYYSQIVNDFQKGDIAEGYSVSREKKESFPLTVTSAQKNPTAFYLCASKFQGQGAGEQFFGPGTRLTVL.

The chain joins TRBV5-1 to TRBJ2-7; D is perhaps TRBD1 (6 bases). V was pared by 4 bases and J by 3 bases, with 14 bases between. This CDR3 spans 14 amino acids. In germline, CDR1 is SGHRS, CDR2 YFSETQ. The DNA of the CDR3 is TGCGCCAGCAGCACCGGGACACCCAACTACGAGCAGTACTTC. This gives the protein CASSTGTPNYEQYF.